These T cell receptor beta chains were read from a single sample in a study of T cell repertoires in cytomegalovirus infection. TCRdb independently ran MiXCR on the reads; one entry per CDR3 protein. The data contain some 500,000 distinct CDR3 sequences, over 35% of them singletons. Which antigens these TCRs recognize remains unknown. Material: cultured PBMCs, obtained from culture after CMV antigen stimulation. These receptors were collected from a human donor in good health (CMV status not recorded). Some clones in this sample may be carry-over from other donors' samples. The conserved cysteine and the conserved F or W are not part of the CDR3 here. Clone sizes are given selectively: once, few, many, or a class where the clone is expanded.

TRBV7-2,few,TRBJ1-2,ASSLTPGVYGYT
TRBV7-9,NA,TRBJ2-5,ASSEGYRETQY
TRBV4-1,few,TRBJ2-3,ASSQGERSQDTQY
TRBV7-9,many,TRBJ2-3,ASSAAPERGVEDTQY
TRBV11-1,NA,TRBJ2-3,ASSFSRGGRYTQY
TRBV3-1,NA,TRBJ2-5,ASSQGEGDQETQY
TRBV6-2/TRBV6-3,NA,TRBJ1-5,AGSSRRPNQPQH
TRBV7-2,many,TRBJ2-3,ASSWRQRGAPQY
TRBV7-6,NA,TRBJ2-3,ASSFSTNTDTQY
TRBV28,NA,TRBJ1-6,ASSLSPAMRPGQNSPLH
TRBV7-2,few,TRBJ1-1,ASSLWDRGGQAF
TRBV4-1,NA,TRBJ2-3,ASSQEGLGRGDSYTDTQY
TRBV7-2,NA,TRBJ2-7,ASSLVGIAGAYEQY
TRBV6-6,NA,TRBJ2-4,ASSEGQGRAKNIQY
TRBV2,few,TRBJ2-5,ASSRLRETQY
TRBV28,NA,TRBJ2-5,ASTHGSEETQY
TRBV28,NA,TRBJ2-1,ASNLEGFDEQF
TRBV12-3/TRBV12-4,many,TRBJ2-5,ASSPTSGQETQY
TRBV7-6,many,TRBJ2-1,ASSLVAGTYNEQF
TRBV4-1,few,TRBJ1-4,ASSQNPDRWGNEKLF
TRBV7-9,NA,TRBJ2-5,ASSYYRDVETQY
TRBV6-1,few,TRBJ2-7,ASSDGGLTYEQY
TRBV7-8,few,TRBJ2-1,ASSPGWREIGNEQF
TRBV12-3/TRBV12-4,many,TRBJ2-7,ASSRPGFEQY
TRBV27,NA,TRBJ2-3,ASSPGRLTAITDTQY
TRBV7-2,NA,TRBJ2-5,ASSPGGRGETQY
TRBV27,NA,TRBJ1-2,ASSPWGAGGYT
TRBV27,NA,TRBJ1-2,ASSLGQGEWYGYT
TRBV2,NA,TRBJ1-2,ASSEETGDGYT
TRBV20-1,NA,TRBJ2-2,SARDGAWGELF
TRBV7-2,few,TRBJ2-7,ASSLVWRVSEQY
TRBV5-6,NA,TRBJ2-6,ASSFGLRGGANVLT
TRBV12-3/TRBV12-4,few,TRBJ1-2,ASTRGPFNYGYT
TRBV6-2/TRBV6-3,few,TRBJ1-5,ASRTTPGNQPQH
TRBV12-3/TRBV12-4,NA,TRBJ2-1,ASYWGVRGNEQF
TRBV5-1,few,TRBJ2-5,ASDEGSTVEGTQY
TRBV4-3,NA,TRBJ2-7,ASSQGYRTGGPYEQY
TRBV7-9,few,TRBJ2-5,ASSRHRGGGEETQY
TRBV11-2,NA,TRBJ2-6,ASSRMSGAWANVLT
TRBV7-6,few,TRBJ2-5,ASSQAVDRGETQY
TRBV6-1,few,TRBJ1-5,ASSPREGSNQPQH
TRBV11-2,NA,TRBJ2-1,ASSFRTGSLF
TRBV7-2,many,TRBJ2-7,ASSLAGGSHEQY
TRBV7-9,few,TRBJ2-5,ASSVIQGLQETQY
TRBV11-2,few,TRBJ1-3,ASSQVETGNTIY
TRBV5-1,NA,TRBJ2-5,ASSPRLYALQETQY
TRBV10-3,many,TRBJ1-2,AISQTGKSSYGYT
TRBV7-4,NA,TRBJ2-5,TSSLGDRGHLETQY
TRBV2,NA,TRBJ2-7,ASSDGGNGIYEQY
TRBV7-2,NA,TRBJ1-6,ASSPENRVSPLH
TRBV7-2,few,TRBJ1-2,ASSKSTGGNYGYT
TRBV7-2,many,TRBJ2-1,ASSLSRVGEQF
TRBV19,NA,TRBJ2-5,ASSPVGNQETQY
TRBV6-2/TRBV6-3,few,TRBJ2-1,ASSWGGRRSYNEQF
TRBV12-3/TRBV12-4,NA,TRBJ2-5,ASSSTGPETQY